This TCR beta chain is from a study of cytomegalovirus exposure and HLA in healthy donors. Across the whole study: Of all 370 or so donors who were genotyped, around 79% belonged to the Caucasian-associated ancestry cluster. Overall study findings and caveats: The authors later linked a missense DCLRE1C variant to TCR beta V- and J-gene trimming. The likely origin of a cluster of highly shared sequence variants was a sequencing artifact. Later work showed greater clonal expansion in HLA-associated TCR beta chains than in equally common others.

A remark on this clone: Its target is not known. A read error may produce the germline difference seen at one junction end.

Primers included in the PCR were 60 Vbeta and 13 Jbeta primers. This table comes from immunoSEQ multiplex PCR, and its TCRdb copy is limited to in-frame clones, with some not included. The sample comprises about 93,000 clones, roughly four fifths of which are singletons, and around 0.63% rests with the top ten. Germline-derived CDR1 and CDR2 are SEHNR and FQNEAQ (reference sequence). The CDR3 is made up of 19 amino acids. The chain employs TRBV7-9 and TRBJ1-1; TRBD1 matches at 11 bases. The sequenced sample consisted of PBMCs. The sequence was obtained from a young man in good health and CMV-seronegative. As DNA, the CDR3 is TGTTCCAGCAGCCCCCGCCCCTTAAGGACAGGGGGCCCTAACACTGAAGCTTTCTTT. Its translation is CSSSPRPLRTGGPNTEAFF.